The present T cell receptor (beta chain) was sequenced within a study of cytomegalovirus exposure and HLA in healthy donors. The PCR ran on 60 Vbeta and 13 Jbeta primers. Sequencing used immunoSEQ multiplex PCR; TCRdb keeps in-frame clones, though not all of them. The repertoire holds roughly 150,000 clones, around 73% seen once, with 5.4% in the top ten. CDR1 and CDR2 (germline): LNHDA, SQIVND (reference sequence). The V end was cut by 5 bases, the J end by 1 base, with 12 bases between. The length of the CDR3 is 15 residues. The receptor comes from a young woman in good health and CMV-seropositive. Sequenced material: PBMCs. V and J are TRBV19 and TRBJ1-3; tentatively, D is TRBD1 (5 bases). CDR3 bases: TGTGCCAGTAGTCCGACAGACGGTTCTGGAAACACCATATATTTT. It encodes CASSPTDGSGNTIYF.